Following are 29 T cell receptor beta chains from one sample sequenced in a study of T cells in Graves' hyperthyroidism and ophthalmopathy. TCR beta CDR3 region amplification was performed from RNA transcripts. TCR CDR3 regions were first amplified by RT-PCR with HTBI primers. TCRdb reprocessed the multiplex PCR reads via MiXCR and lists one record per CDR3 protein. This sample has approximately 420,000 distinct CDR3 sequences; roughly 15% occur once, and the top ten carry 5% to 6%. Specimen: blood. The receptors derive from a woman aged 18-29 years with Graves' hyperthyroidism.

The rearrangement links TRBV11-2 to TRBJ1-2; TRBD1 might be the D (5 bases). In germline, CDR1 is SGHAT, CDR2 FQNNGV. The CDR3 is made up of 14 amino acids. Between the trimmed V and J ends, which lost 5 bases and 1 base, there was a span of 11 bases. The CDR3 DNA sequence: TGTGCCAGCAGCCTCGCAGGGTATAACTATGGCTACACCTTC. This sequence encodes CASSLAGYNYGYTF.

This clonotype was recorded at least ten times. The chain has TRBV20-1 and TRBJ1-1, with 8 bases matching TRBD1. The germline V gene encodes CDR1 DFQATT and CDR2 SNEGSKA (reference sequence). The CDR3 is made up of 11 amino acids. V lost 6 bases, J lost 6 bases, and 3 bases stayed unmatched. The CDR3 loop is CSAATGAEAFF. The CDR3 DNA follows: TGCAGTGCAGCGACAGGGGCTGAAGCTTTCTTT.

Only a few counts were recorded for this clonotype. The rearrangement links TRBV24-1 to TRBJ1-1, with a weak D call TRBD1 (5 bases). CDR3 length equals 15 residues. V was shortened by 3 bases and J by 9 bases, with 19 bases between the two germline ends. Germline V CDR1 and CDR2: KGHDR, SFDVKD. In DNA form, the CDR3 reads TGTGCCACCAGTGATGGTAGCCGGGGCGGTTCCCAAGCTTTCTTT. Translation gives CATSDGSRGGSQAFF.

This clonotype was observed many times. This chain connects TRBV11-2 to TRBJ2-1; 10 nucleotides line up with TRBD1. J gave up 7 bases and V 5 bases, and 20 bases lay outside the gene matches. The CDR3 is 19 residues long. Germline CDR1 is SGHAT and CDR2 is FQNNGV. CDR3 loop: CASSQARQGALVGPNEQFF. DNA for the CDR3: TGTGCCAGCAGCCAAGCGCGACAGGGGGCTCTGGTCGGCCCAAATGAGCAGTTCTTC.

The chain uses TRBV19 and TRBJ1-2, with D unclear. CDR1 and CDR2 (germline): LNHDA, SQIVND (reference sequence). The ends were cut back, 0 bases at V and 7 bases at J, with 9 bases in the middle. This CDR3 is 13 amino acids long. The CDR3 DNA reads TGTGCCAGTAGTATAGATGGCGAGGGTGGCTACACCTTC. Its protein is CASSIDGEGGYTF.

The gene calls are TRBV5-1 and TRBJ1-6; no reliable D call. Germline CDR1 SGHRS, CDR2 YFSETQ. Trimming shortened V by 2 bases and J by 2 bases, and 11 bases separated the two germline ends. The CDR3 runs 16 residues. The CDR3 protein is CASSLGNPAYNSPLHF. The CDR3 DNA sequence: TGCGCCAGCAGCTTAGGAAATCCGGCCTATAATTCACCCCTCCACTTT.

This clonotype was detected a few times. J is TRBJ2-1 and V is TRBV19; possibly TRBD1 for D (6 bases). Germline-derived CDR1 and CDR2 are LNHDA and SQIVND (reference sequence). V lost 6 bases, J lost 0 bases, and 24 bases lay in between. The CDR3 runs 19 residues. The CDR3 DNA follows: TGTGCCAGTAGACCCGACAGGCCGGCTTCAAAAAGCTCCTACAATGAGCAGTTCTTC. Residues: CASRPDRPASKSSYNEQFF.

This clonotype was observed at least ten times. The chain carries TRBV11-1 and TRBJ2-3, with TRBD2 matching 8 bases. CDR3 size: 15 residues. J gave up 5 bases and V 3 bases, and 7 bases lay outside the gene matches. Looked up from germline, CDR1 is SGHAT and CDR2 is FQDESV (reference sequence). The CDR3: CASSFSGIGEDTQYF. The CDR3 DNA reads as TGTGCCAGCAGCTTTAGCGGGATCGGTGAAGATACGCAGTATTTT.

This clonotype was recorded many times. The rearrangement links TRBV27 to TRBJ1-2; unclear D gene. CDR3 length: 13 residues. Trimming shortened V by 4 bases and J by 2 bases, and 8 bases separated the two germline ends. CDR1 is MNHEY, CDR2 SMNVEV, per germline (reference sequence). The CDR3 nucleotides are TGTGCCAGCAGTTACGAGGGAAACTATGGCTACACCTTC. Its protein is CASSYEGNYGYTF.

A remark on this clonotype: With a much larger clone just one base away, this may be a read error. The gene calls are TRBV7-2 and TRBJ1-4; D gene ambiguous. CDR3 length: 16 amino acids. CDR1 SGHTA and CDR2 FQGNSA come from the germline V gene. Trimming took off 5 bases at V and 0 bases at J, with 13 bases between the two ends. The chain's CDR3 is CASSQGSSSTNEKLFF. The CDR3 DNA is TGTGCCAGCAGCCAAGGTTCAAGCTCAACTAATGAAAAACTGTTTTTT.

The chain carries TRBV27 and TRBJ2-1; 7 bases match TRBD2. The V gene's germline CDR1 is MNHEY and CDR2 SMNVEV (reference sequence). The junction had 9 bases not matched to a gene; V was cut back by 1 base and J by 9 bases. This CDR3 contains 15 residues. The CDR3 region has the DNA TGTGCCAGCAGTTTATTGGGCGGGAGAGGACGTGAGCAGTTCTTC. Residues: CASSLLGGRGREQFF.

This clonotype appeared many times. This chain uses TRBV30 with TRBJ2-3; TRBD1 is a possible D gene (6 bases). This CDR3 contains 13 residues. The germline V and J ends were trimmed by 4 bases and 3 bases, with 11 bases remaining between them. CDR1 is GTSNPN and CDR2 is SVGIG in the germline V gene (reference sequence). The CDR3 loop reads CAWIRGATDTQYF. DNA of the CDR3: TGTGCCTGGATCAGGGGAGCGACAGATACGCAGTATTTT.

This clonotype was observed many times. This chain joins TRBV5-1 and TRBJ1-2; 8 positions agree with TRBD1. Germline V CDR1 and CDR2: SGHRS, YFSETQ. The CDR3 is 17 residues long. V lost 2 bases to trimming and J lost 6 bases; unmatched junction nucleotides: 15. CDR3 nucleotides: TGCGCCAGCAGCTTCACGGGACAGGACGGTAGTTTGAATGGCTACACCTTC. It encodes CASSFTGQDGSLNGYTF.

The CDR3 sequence: CAISDRGQTEQFF. Here the CDR3 DNA reads TGTGCCATCAGCGATAGAGGACAGACCGAGCAGTTCTTC. The V and J genes are TRBV10-3 and TRBJ2-1, with a weak D call TRBD1 (6 bases). This CDR3 is built from 13 residues. Between the trimmed V and J ends, which lost 6 bases and 10 bases, there was a span of 16 bases. The V gene's germline CDR1 is ENHRY and CDR2 SYGVKD.

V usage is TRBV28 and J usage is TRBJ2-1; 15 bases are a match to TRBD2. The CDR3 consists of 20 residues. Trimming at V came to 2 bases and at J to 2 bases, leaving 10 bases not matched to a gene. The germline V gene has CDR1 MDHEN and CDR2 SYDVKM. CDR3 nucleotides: TGTGCCAGCAGTTTAGGCGCACGGACTAGCGGGAGGGTCGCCTACAATGAGCAGTTCTTC. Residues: CASSLGARTSGRVAYNEQFF.

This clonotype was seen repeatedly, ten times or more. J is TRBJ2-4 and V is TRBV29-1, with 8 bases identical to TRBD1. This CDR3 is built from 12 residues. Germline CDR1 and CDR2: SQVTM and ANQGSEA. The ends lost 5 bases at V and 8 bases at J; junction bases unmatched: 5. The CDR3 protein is CSVSTDRDIQYF. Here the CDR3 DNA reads TGCAGCGTTTCCACGGACAGGGACATTCAGTACTTC.

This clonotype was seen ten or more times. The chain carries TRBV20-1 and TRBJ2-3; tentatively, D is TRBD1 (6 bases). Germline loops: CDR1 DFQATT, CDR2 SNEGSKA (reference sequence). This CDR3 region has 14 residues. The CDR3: CSAAAQGGMDTQYF. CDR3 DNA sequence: TGCAGCGCGGCGGCACAGGGTGGAATGGATACGCAGTATTTT.

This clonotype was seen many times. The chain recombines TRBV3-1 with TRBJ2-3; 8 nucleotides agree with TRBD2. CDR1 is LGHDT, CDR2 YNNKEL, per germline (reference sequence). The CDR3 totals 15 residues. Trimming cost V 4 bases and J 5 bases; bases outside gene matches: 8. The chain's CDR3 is CASSLEGLDVDTQYF. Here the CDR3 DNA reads TGTGCCAGCAGCCTAGAGGGACTAGATGTAGATACGCAGTATTTT.

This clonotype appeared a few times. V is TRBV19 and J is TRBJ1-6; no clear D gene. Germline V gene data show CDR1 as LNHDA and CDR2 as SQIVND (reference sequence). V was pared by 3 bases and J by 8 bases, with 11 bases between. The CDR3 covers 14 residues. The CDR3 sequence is CASSIGVRDSPLHF. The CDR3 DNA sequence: TGTGCCAGTAGTATCGGGGTTAGGGATTCACCCCTCCACTTT.

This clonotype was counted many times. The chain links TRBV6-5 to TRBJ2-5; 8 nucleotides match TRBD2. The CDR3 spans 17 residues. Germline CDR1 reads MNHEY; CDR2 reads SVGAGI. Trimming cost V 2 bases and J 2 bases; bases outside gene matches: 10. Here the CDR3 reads CASSYNVGRGGQETQYF. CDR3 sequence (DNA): TGTGCCAGCAGTTACAATGTGGGGCGCGGGGGGCAAGAGACCCAGTACTTC.

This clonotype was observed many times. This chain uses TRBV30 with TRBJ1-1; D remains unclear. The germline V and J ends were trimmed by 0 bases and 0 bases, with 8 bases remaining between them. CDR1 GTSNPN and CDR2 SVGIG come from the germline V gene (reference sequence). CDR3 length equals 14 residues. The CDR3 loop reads CAWSVGFLNTEAFF. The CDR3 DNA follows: TGTGCCTGGAGTGTGGGTTTCCTGAACACTGAAGCTTTCTTT.

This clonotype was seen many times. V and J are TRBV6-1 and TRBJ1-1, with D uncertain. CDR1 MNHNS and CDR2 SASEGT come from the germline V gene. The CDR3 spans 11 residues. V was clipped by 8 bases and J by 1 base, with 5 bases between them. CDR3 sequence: CASGKNTEAFF. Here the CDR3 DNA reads TGTGCCAGCGGTAAGAACACTGAAGCTTTCTTT.

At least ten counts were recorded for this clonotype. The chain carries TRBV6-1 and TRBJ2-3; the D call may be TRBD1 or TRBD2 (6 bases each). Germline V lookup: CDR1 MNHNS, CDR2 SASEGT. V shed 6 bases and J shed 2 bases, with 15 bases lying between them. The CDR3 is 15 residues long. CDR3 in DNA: TGTGCCAGCAGGAGGAGGGGGGACACCACAGATACGCAGTATTTT. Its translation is CASRRRGDTTDTQYF.

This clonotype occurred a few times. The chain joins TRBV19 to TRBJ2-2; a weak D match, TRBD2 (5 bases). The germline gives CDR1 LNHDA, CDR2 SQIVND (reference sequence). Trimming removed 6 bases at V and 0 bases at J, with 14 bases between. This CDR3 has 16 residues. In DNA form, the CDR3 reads TGTGCCAGTAGAGGTAGCGTAAACGCGAACACCGGGGAGCTGTTTTTT. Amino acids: CASRGSVNANTGELFF. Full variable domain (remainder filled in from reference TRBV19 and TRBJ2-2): DGGITQSPKYLFRKEGQNVTLSCEQNLNHDAMYWYRQDPGQGLRLIYYSQIVNDFQKGDIAEGYSVSREKKESFPLTVTSAQKNPTAFYLCASRGSVNANTGELFFGEGSRLTVL.

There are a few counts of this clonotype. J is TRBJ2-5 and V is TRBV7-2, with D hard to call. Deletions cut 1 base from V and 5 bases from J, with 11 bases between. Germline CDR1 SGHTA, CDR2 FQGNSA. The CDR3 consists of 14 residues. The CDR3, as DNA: TGTGCCAGCAGCTTAGAATCGTTCGGTGAGACCCAGTACTTC. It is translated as CASSLESFGETQYF.

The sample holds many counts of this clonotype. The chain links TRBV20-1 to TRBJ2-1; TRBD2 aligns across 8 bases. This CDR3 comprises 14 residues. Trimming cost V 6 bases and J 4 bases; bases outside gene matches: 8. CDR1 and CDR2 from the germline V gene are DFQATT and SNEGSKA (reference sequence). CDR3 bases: TGCAGTGCCCCCGAAGCGGGAGATTACAATGAGCAGTTCTTC. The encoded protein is CSAPEAGDYNEQFF.

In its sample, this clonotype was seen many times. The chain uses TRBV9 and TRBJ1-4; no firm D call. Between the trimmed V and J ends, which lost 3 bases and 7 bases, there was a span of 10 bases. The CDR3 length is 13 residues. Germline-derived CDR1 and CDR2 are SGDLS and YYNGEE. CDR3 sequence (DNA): TGTGCCAGCAGCGGTAGGACCAGTGAAAAACTGTTTTTT. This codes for CASSGRTSEKLFF.

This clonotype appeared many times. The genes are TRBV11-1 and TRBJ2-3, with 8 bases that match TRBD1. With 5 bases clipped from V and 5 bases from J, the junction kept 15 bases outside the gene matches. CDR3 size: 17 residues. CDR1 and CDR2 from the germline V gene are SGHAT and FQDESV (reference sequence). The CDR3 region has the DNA TGTGCCAGCAGCGGATACACAGGGGGGCACCAGGGAGATACGCAGTATTTT. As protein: CASSGYTGGHQGDTQYF.

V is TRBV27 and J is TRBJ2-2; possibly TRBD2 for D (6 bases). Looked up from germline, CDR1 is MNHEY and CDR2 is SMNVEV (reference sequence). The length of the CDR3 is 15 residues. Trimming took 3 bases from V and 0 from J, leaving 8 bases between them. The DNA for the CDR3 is TGTGCCAGCAGTTTGTGGACTACGAACACCGGGGAGCTGTTTTTT. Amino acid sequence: CASSLWTTNTGELFF.